This T cell receptor beta chain was identified during a study of neurological immune-mediated disorders. Study-level points and caveats: The greatest degree of TCR clonal expansion was observed in HTLV-1-associated myelopathy, with the lowest in multiple sclerosis, below that of healthy controls.

The cDNA was synthesized by means of template-switch 5'RACE, which was carried out with 10-nucleotide random UMIs. A single record per CDR3 protein comes from TCRdb applying MiXCR to the 5' RACE reads. The profile shows more than 100,000 distinct CDR3 sequences, 10% to 11% of them singletons. Described time point: longitudinal time-point 3. CDR3 size: 15 residues. Trimming left V 2 bases short and J 5 bases short, with 14 bases between. Germline CDR1 and CDR2: SGHDT and YYEEEE. This clonotype came up many times. Its antigen is as yet unknown. This sequence originates from a female donor with HTLV-1-associated myelopathy (HAM/TSP). Sample: PBMCs. The rearrangement uses TRBV5-6 and TRBJ2-1; either TRBD1 or TRBD2 may supply D (5 bases each). CDR3 sequence reads: CASSLGGGDDNEQFF. In nucleotides, the CDR3 is TGTGCCAGCAGCTTAGGTGGGGGTGATGACAATGAGCAGTTCTTC.